This T cell receptor (beta chain) was retrieved from a study of T-cell memory formation after mild COVID-19. Across the whole study: The TCR clusters were mostly specific to one donor. General study findings and limits: Contracting CD4+ clones lay largely in CM and EM, with CD8+ ones residing in EMRA. Researchers found some responding clones in pre-infection memory, a sign that cross-reactive memory joined.

It was 5'RACE with constant-segment primers that produced the TCR alpha and TCR beta cDNA libraries, which carried sample barcodes and UMIs. TCRdb reanalysed the 5' RACE reads using MiXCR and keeps one entry per CDR3 protein. The table includes about 430,000 distinct CDR3 sequences, more than 15% detected once. Concerning this clonotype itself: Its target is unknown.

CDR3 length: 14 residues. Germline V gene sequence: CDR1 DFQATT, CDR2 SNEGSKA (reference sequence). Between the trimmed V and J ends, which lost 3 bases and 4 bases, there was a span of 10 bases. Source material: PBMCs or a T cell subset sorted from them (not recorded which). This receptor was taken from a man younger than 35 who had mild COVID-19 (a few samples of this study predate the infection). Cell type and time point are not known. The rearrangement links TRBV20-1 to TRBJ1-6, with D possibly being TRBD1 (5 bases). The CDR3 DNA is TGCAGTGCTAGTACGGGACCGTATAATTCACCCCTCCACTTT. Its protein product is CSASTGPYNSPLHF.